The 20 T cell receptor beta chains given below trace back to one sample, sequenced in a study of control samples from healthy donors and cancer patients. Using immunoSEQ multiplex PCR, the repertoire was profiled, and TCRdb retains in-frame clones only, with some absent. The sample holds 150,000 or so clones; around 90% are singletons and the top ten take 2% to 3%. What was sequenced was blood. Receptor source: a man aged 40-50 years in good health.

The chain joins TRBV19 to TRBJ2-1; D is unclear. The germline CDR1 and CDR2 sequences are LNHDA and SQIVND (reference sequence). V shed 2 bases and J shed 0 bases, with 14 bases lying between them. The CDR3 runs to 17 residues. CDR3 protein: CASSIFPGSSSYNEQFF. For the CDR3, the DNA is TGTGCCAGTAGTATATTCCCCGGCAGTAGCTCCTACAATGAGCAGTTCTTC. Supplemented by reference TRBV19 and TRBJ2-1, the full variable domain reads DGGITQSPKYLFRKEGQNVTLSCEQNLNHDAMYWYRQDPGQGLRLIYYSQIVNDFQKGDIAEGYSVSREKKESFPLTVTSAQKNPTAFYLCASSIFPGSSSYNEQFFGPGTRLTVL.

CDR3: CASSEPGPLFIGTNFTF. CDR3 in DNA: TGTGCCAGCAGTGAACCGGGCCCCTTGTTTATAGGGACAAACTTCACCTTC. The chain couples TRBV6-1 to TRBJ1-2; D possibly corresponds to TRBD1 (6 bases). The CDR3 totals 17 residues. V was shortened by 2 bases and J by 13 bases, with 29 bases between the two germline ends. Germline V CDR1 and CDR2: MNHNS, SASEGT.

The chain combines TRBV28 with TRBJ1-2; the D gene is possibly TRBD1 (5 bases). Germline CDR1 is MDHEN and CDR2 is SYDVKM. The V end lost 5 bases, the J end lost 8 bases, and 15 bases lay between the germline ends. The CDR3 totals 13 residues. CDR3 protein: CASSLGGDDGYTF. CDR3 nucleotide sequence: TGTGCCAGCAGTCTTGGGGGGGACGACGGCTACACCTTC.

V gene TRBV7-2 combines with J gene TRBJ1-6; no reliable D call. Germline lookup yields CDR1 SGHTA and CDR2 FQGNSA. Trimming left V 1 base short and J 4 bases short, with 11 bases between. This CDR3 contains 16 residues. The CDR3 here is CASSLERTAYNSPLHF. The CDR3 bases are TGTGCCAGCAGCTTAGAGAGGACTGCGTATAATTCACCCCTCCACTTT.

This clone was observed a handful of times. The chain links TRBV4-2 to TRBJ1-1; tentative D call: TRBD1 (5 bases). Trimming cost V 0 bases and J 0 bases, with 5 bases left between them. Germline CDR1 reads LGHNA; CDR2 reads YNFKEQ. CDR3 length: 14 residues. Written as DNA, the CDR3 is TGTGCCAGCAGCCAAGACAGGGTGAACACTGAAGCTTTCTTT. It translates to CASSQDRVNTEAFF.

This rearrangement joins TRBV7-9 to TRBJ1-2; TRBD1 is a possible D gene (5 bases). Germline CDR1 SEHNR, CDR2 FQNEAQ (reference sequence). V was clipped by 2 bases and J by 8 bases, with 12 bases between them. There are 13 residues in the CDR3. In DNA, the CDR3 is TGTGCCAGCAGCTTACGCAGGGTGGGGGGCTACACCTTC. Its translation: CASSLRRVGGYTF.

This chain uses TRBV3-1 (or the pseudogene TRBV3-2) with TRBJ2-1; 15 positions match TRBD2. Germline V gives CDR1 LGHDT, CDR2 YNNKEL (reference sequence). The V and J ends lost 8 bases and 4 bases, in that order; junction bases with no gene match: 3. The CDR3 extends over 15 amino acids. CDR3 in DNA: TGTGCCAGCCAGGGGACTAGCGGGGGGTACAATGAGCAGTTCTTC. Its protein is CASQGTSGGYNEQFF.

V gene TRBV5-1 combines with J gene TRBJ1-4; tentative D call: TRBD1 (5 bases). With 4 bases removed from V and 8 bases from J, the gap between germline ends came to 18 bases. Germline loops: CDR1 SGHRS, CDR2 YFSETQ. This CDR3 region has 15 residues. This CDR3 is CASSGSGTTGEKLFF. For the CDR3, the DNA is TGCGCCAGCAGCGGGTCCGGGACTACCGGAGAAAAACTGTTTTTT.

V usage is TRBV19 and J usage is TRBJ2-1; maybe TRBD1 (6 bases). Germline lookup yields CDR1 LNHDA and CDR2 SQIVND (reference sequence). The CDR3 runs 15 residues. The V end was cut by 2 bases, the J end by 0 bases, with 8 bases between. CDR3 DNA sequence: TGTGCCAGTAGTATACAGGGGAGCTCCTACAATGAGCAGTTCTTC. Encoded protein: CASSIQGSSYNEQFF.

The rearrangement uses TRBV19 and TRBJ1-1; D unclear. Germline V gene sequence: CDR1 LNHDA, CDR2 SQIVND (reference sequence). V lost 0 bases and J 5 bases, leaving 16 bases between the germline ends. This CDR3 spans 16 amino acids. The CDR3 is CASSIDLSRMVTEAFF. In DNA, the CDR3 is TGTGCCAGTAGTATAGATCTTTCCCGAATGGTTACTGAAGCTTTCTTT. Filled out from reference TRBV19 and TRBJ1-1, the complete variable domain reads DGGITQSPKYLFRKEGQNVTLSCEQNLNHDAMYWYRQDPGQGLRLIYYSQIVNDFQKGDIAEGYSVSREKKESFPLTVTSAQKNPTAFYLCASSIDLSRMVTEAFFGQGTRLTVV.

V gene TRBV19 combines with J gene TRBJ1-1; D is unclear. V lost 3 bases, J lost 3 bases, and 14 bases lay in between. Per the germline V gene, CDR1 is LNHDA and CDR2 is SQIVND (reference sequence). This CDR3 region has 15 residues. The CDR3 loop reads CASSMGWGTDTEAFF. DNA for the CDR3: TGTGCCAGTAGTATGGGTTGGGGAACGGACACTGAAGCTTTCTTT.

The CDR3 reads CASSPSGSSYNEQFF. In DNA form, the CDR3 reads TGTGCCAGCAGCCCTAGCGGGAGCTCCTACAATGAGCAGTTCTTC. The chain carries TRBV3-1 (or the pseudogene TRBV3-2) and TRBJ2-1, with 10 bases lining up with TRBD2. V was pared by 4 bases and J by 0 bases, with 0 bases of the junction left unmatched. The length of the CDR3 is 15 residues. The V gene's germline CDR1 is LGHDT and CDR2 YNNKEL (reference sequence).

The chain uses TRBV3-1 (or the pseudogene TRBV3-2) and TRBJ2-3, with 10 bases aligning to TRBD2. V lost 5 bases to trimming and J lost 4 bases; unmatched junction nucleotides: 9. The length of the CDR3 is 16 residues. Looked up from germline, CDR1 is LGHDT and CDR2 is YNNKEL (reference sequence). The CDR3 bases are TGTGCCAGCAGCTTCGGACTAGCGGCGGGCGCAGATACGCAGTATTTT. Translating gives CASSFGLAAGADTQYF.

The genes are TRBV7-9 and TRBJ1-1; D is possibly TRBD1 (5 bases). The V and J ends lost 5 bases and 0 bases respectively, with 13 bases between them. Germline V lookup: CDR1 SEHNR, CDR2 FQNEAQ (reference sequence). The CDR3 runs to 15 residues. CDR3 in DNA: TGTGCCAGCAGCCGGCCCCTCAGGGTGAACACTGAAGCTTTCTTT. Its translation: CASSRPLRVNTEAFF.

The chain uses TRBV29-1 and TRBJ2-7; a weak D match, TRBD1 (6 bases). V was clipped by 2 bases and J by 4 bases, with 9 bases between them. Germline CDR1 reads SQVTM; CDR2 reads ANQGSEA. The CDR3 has 12 residues. CDR3 coding DNA: TGCAGCGTTGAACAACAGGGATACGAGCAGTACTTC. It yields the protein CSVEQQGYEQYF.

The rearrangement uses TRBV2 and TRBJ1-2; maybe TRBD1 (5 bases). V shed 6 bases and J shed 1 base, with 6 bases lying between them. Germline CDR1 and CDR2: SNHLY and FYNNEI. CDR3 length equals 12 residues. CDR3 bases: TGTGCCAGCAGGACAGATAACTATGGCTACACCTTC. Residues: CASRTDNYGYTF.

As concerns this clone: In this CDR3 the conserved last residue, phenylalanine or tryptophan, is missing, so a read error is likely. The chain employs TRBV12-3 or TRBV12-4 and TRBJ1-1; D is ambiguous. The CDR3 is 13 residues long. The germline V and J ends were trimmed by 3 bases and 11 bases, with 16 bases remaining between them. CDR3 nucleotides: TGTGCCAGCAGTTTTGGGTCCCGGCGGCCCGCTTTCCTT. It encodes CASSFGSRRPAFL.

The rearrangement joins TRBV5-1 to TRBJ2-6; maybe TRBD1 (5 bases). The CDR3 contains 16 residues. CDR1 and CDR2 from the germline V gene are SGHRS and YFSETQ. V shed 2 bases and J shed 3 bases, with 12 bases lying between them. CDR3 loop: CASSFAGWNGANVLTF. The CDR3 DNA follows: TGCGCCAGCAGCTTCGCAGGGTGGAATGGGGCCAACGTCCTGACTTTC. The full variable domain, in which reference TRBV5-1 and TRBJ2-6 provide the parts outside the CDR3, is KAGVTQTPRYLIKTRGQQVTLSCSPISGHRSVSWYQQTPGQGLQFLFEYFSETQRNKGNFPGRFSGRQFSNSRSEMNVSTLELGDSALYLCASSFAGWNGANVLTFGAGSRLTVL.

This clone was counted between two and nine times. This chain uses TRBV2 with TRBJ1-1; possibly TRBD1 for D (6 bases). The CDR3 contains 15 residues. V was clipped by 3 bases and J by 2 bases, with 13 bases between them. CDR1 and CDR2 from the germline V gene are SNHLY and FYNNEI. CDR3 region: CASSDWGRGNTEAFF. The CDR3 region has the DNA TGTGCCAGCAGTGATTGGGGGCGCGGAAACACTGAAGCTTTCTTT. Supplemented by reference TRBV2 and TRBJ1-1, the full variable domain reads EPEVTQTPSHQVTQMGQEVILRCVPISNHLYFYWYRQILGQKVEFLVSFYNNEISEKSEIFDDQFSVERPDGSNFTLKIRSTKLEDSAMYFCASSDWGRGNTEAFFGQGTRLTVV.

The sample holds one count of this clone. The chain combines TRBV12-3 or TRBV12-4 with TRBJ1-1; D remains ambiguous. V was cut by 3 bases and J by 4 bases, with 9 bases left in between. The CDR3 is made up of 13 amino acids. Written as DNA, the CDR3 is TGTGCCAGCAGTTTCCTGAGTACCACTGAAGCTTTCTTT. Residues: CASSFLSTTEAFF.